Below are 20 T cell receptor beta chains sequenced from a single sample in a study of STAT5B mutations in CD4+ large granular lymphocyte leukemia (dated by TCRdb to 2022 to 2024). Library generation was performed with the immunoSEQ multiplex PCR assay. Here the immuneACCESS table is served through TCRdb, limited to in-frame sequences with V and J called. Missing clones are a known gap in these copies; in checked studies unresolved V genes cover under half, and the rest lacks a known reason. This sample lists around 48,000 clones; less than 85% were detected once. The top ten clonotypes cover approximately 1.4% of the sample. Sequencing was carried out using CD4+ T cells from blood buffy coats. These receptors were taken from a human donor in good health.

The V and J genes are TRBV11-2 and TRBJ2-3; D assignment may be TRBD1 or TRBD2 (5 bases each). V lost 3 bases to trimming and J lost 2 bases, with 12 bases between them. The CDR3 totals 15 residues. Germline CDR1 is SGHAT and CDR2 is FQNNGV. The CDR3 loop is CASSFLLGTTDTQYF. The CDR3 DNA reads TGTGCCAGCAGCTTCCTGTTAGGGACCACAGATACGCAGTATTTT.

The chain joins TRBV14 to TRBJ2-7; D gene ambiguous. The V gene's germline CDR1 is SGHDN and CDR2 FVKESK. V was clipped by 2 bases and J by 1 base, with 12 bases between them. The CDR3 is 15 residues long. CDR3 region: CASSQPPLKSYEQYV. The CDR3 bases are TGTGCCAGCAGCCAACCCCCTCTTAAATCCTACGAGCAGTACGTC.

A few counts support this clone. The CDR3 is CASSLLTLGGRNTGELFF. In DNA, the CDR3 is TGTGCCAGCAGTTTATTAACCCTCGGAGGGCGAAACACCGGGGAGCTGTTTTTT. This sequence joins TRBV28 and TRBJ2-2; D is possibly TRBD2 (6 bases). V was trimmed by 1 base and J by 2 bases, leaving 17 bases between them. CDR1 is MDHEN and CDR2 is SYDVKM in the germline V gene. The CDR3 sequence is 18 residues long.

This clone was seen only a few times. V gene TRBV19 combines with J gene TRBJ2-3; 10 bases are a match to TRBD2. The CDR3 consists of 16 residues. Trimming cost V 7 bases and J 0 bases; bases outside gene matches: 7. Looked up from germline, CDR1 is LNHDA and CDR2 is SQIVND (reference sequence). CDR3 sequence reads: CASNSAGGTSTDTQYF. The CDR3, as DNA: TGTGCCAGTAACTCAGCGGGGGGGACTAGCACAGATACGCAGTATTTT.

This clone was counted a single time. The genes are TRBV5-1 and TRBJ2-1, with D maybe TRBD2 (6 bases). This CDR3 contains 14 residues. Between the trimmed V and J ends, which lost 7 bases and 2 bases, there was a span of 13 bases. Germline V gives CDR1 SGHRS, CDR2 YFSETQ. In DNA form, the CDR3 reads TGCGCCAGCCAGGGAGGTGAAGCCTACAATGAGCAGTTCTTC. It codes for CASQGGEAYNEQFF.

The chain links TRBV7-2 to TRBJ2-5; the D is unclear. CDR3 length: 14 residues. Germline V gene data show CDR1 as SGHTA and CDR2 as FQGNSA. Trimming took off 5 bases at V and 0 bases at J, with 10 bases between the two ends. CDR3 amino acids: CASSPGWDQETQYF. The CDR3 DNA sequence: TGTGCCAGCAGCCCTGGGTGGGACCAAGAGACCCAGTACTTC.

The CDR3 region is CASSPQLAGASSTDTQYF. The CDR3 nucleotides are TGTGCCAGCTCACCACAACTAGCGGGGGCCTCTAGCACAGATACGCAGTATTTT. V gene TRBV18 combines with J gene TRBJ2-3; 11 bases map to TRBD2. The V segment lost 1 base and the J segment 0 bases; nucleotides outside the gene matches: 6. The CDR3 loop spans 18 amino acids. The germline V gene encodes CDR1 KGHSH and CDR2 LQKENI. The complete variable domain, with remaining parts taken from reference TRBV18 and TRBJ2-3, reads NAGVMQNPRHLVRRRGQEARLRCSPMKGHSHVYWYRQLPEEGLKFMVYLQKENIIDESGMPKERFSAEFPKEGPSILRIQQVVRGDSAAYFCASSPQLAGASSTDTQYFGPGTRLTVL.

This CDR3 reads CASSLATGKSTDTQYF. Written as DNA, the CDR3 is TGTGCCAGCAGCTTGGCGACAGGTAAAAGCACAGATACGCAGTATTTT. The chain is built from TRBV5-6 and TRBJ2-3; a possible D gene is TRBD1 (6 bases). The germline V gene encodes CDR1 SGHDT and CDR2 YYEEEE. This CDR3 contains 16 residues. Trimming pared 0 bases from V and 0 bases from J, leaving 11 bases between.

The CDR3 nucleotides are TGTGCCAGCAGCCCGGGACAGGGCCCTTTCGAGCAGTACTTC. This codes for CASSPGQGPFEQYF. The J gene is TRBJ2-7, the V gene TRBV11-1, with 9 bases lining up with TRBD1. This CDR3 is built from 14 residues. The germline gives CDR1 SGHAT, CDR2 FQDESV (reference sequence). With 5 bases clipped from V and 6 bases from J, the junction kept 8 bases outside the gene matches. Drawing the rest from reference TRBV11-1 and TRBJ2-7, the complete variable domain is EAEVAQSPRYKITEKSQAVAFWCDPISGHATLYWYRQILGQGPELLVQFQDESVVDDSQLPKDRFSAERLKGVDSTLKIQPAELGDSAMYLCASSPGQGPFEQYFGPGTRLTVT.

This clone was seen once. The CDR3 sequence is CAISRGPSSSGNTIYF. In DNA, the CDR3 is TGTGCCATCAGTCGGGGACCGTCGAGCTCTGGAAACACCATATATTTT. The gene calls are TRBV10-3 and TRBJ1-3; tentatively, D is TRBD1 (5 bases). The CDR3 consists of 16 residues. V shed 5 bases and J shed 0 bases, with 14 bases lying between them. CDR1 is ENHRY, CDR2 SYGVKD, per germline.

The gene calls are TRBV10-3 and TRBJ1-5; possibly TRBD1 for D (5 bases). Trimming left V 11 bases short and J 3 bases short, with 11 bases between. The CDR3 sequence is 12 residues long. The germline CDR1 and CDR2 sequences are ENHRY and SYGVKD. The CDR3: CAVQGTNQPQHF. Here the CDR3 DNA reads TGTGCCGTCCAGGGTACCAATCAGCCCCAGCATTTT.

The chain's CDR3 is CASSEGEGITEQYF. The CDR3 region has the DNA TGCGCCAGCAGCGAGGGGGAAGGTATAACCGAGCAGTACTTC. The chain uses TRBV5-1 and TRBJ2-7; maybe TRBD1 (6 bases). The CDR3 is made up of 14 amino acids. V was cut by 4 bases and J by 6 bases, with 17 bases left in between. Germline V lookup: CDR1 SGHRS, CDR2 YFSETQ.

The chain combines TRBV2 with TRBJ1-4; 11 positions match TRBD1. The CDR3 has 14 residues. The germline CDR1 and CDR2 sequences are SNHLY and FYNNEI. Trimming took 6 bases from V and 5 from J; bases not matched to a gene: 2. The CDR3 spells CASSGQGANEKLFF. The CDR3, as DNA: TGTGCCAGCAGCGGACAGGGGGCAAATGAAAAACTGTTTTTT.

This clone was observed a handful of times. The V call is TRBV7-2, the J call TRBJ2-5; 15 bases line up with TRBD2. V lost 5 bases and J lost 5; bases outside the gene matches: 6. The CDR3 contains 16 residues. Germline CDR1 is SGHTA and CDR2 is FQGNSA. The CDR3 region has the DNA TGTGCCAGCAGCCGGACTAGCGGGGGGGCGAAGGAGACCCAGTACTTC. Translated: CASSRTSGGAKETQYF. The complete variable domain, with remaining parts taken from reference TRBV7-2 and TRBJ2-5, reads GAGVSQSPSNKVTEKGKDVELRCDPISGHTALYWYRQSLGQGLEFLIYFQGNSAPDKSGLPSDRFSAERTGGSVSTLTIQRTQQEDSAVYLCASSRTSGGAKETQYFGPGTRLLVL.

This clone was detected only once. The chain employs TRBV19 and TRBJ2-7, with 8 nucleotides matching TRBD1. Germline V CDR1 and CDR2: LNHDA, SQIVND (reference sequence). V lost 1 base and J lost 3; bases outside the gene matches: 5. CDR3 length: 15 residues. This CDR3 reads CASSIAGQGFYEQYF. As DNA, the CDR3 is TGTGCCAGTAGTATAGCCGGACAGGGTTTCTACGAGCAGTACTTC.

The genes are TRBV6-1 and TRBJ2-7, with 10 bases matching TRBD1. Germline V lookup: CDR1 MNHNS, CDR2 SASEGT. J was trimmed by 6 bases and V by 6 bases; bases with no gene match: 8. CDR3 length: 14 amino acids. The CDR3 loop is CASRIETGGGEQYV. The CDR3 nucleotides read TGTGCCAGCAGGATAGAGACAGGGGGCGGCGAGCAGTACGTC.

The CDR3 loop reads CASSAEIGGNTIYF. The CDR3, as DNA: TGTGCCAGCAGTGCCGAGATTGGTGGAAACACCATATATTTT. The rearrangement uses TRBV6-5 and TRBJ1-3; D gene ambiguous. The CDR3 spans 14 residues. Germline V lookup: CDR1 MNHEY, CDR2 SVGAGI. The germline V and J ends were trimmed by 5 bases and 3 bases, with 11 bases remaining between them.

The chain couples TRBV4-2 to TRBJ2-5, with D maybe TRBD2 (6 bases). V was cut by 5 bases and J by 2 bases, with 18 bases left in between. Germline V gene sequence: CDR1 LGHNA, CDR2 YNFKEQ. The CDR3 runs to 16 residues. For the CDR3, the DNA is TGTGCCAGCAGCAAGGGCTCGGGGGAGCGGCAAGAGACCCAGTACTTC. Translation: CASSKGSGERQETQYF.

The chain links TRBV15 to TRBJ1-1; 7 bases line up with TRBD1. Losses at the gene ends were 0 bases for V and 0 bases for J; bases not matched to a gene: 13. The CDR3 runs to 19 residues. From germline, CDR1 is LNHNV and CDR2 YYDKDF (reference sequence). This CDR3 reads CATSRDLIGQAPLNTEAFF. The CDR3 nucleotides are TGTGCCACCAGCAGAGACCTGATAGGACAGGCACCCTTGAACACTGAAGCTTTCTTT.

V is TRBV7-8 and J is TRBJ1-1, with no clear D. V gave up 6 bases and J gave up 5 bases, with 10 bases separating them. The germline V gene has CDR1 SGHVS and CDR2 FQNEAQ. The CDR3 length is 12 residues. CDR3 in amino acids: CASRPLYTEAFF. The CDR3 DNA reads as TGTGCCAGCAGGCCCTTATATACTGAAGCTTTCTTT.